This T cell receptor (beta chain) stems from a study of T cell repertoires in cytomegalovirus infection. Study results and caveats: Dominant in the ex vivo response were TCR beta clonotypes restricted by HLA-C and specific for CMV. Accumulated public TCR beta family frequency recognized individuals carrying CMV together with the relevant HLA.

TCRdb reprocessed the reads with MiXCR, giving one entry per CDR3 protein. The table includes about 190,000 distinct CDR3 sequences, more than 9% detected once. The CDR3 runs 15 residues. Looked up from germline, CDR1 is MNHEY and CDR2 is SMNVEV (reference sequence). V was cut by 9 bases and J by 2 bases, with 17 bases left in between. This clonotype was detected many times. Its antigen is as yet unknown. This sequence originates from a human donor in good health (CMV status not recorded). Some clones in this sample may be carry-over from other donors' samples. V usage is TRBV27 and J usage is TRBJ1-5; weak D call: TRBD1 (5 bases). Material: PBMCs. CDR3 sequence reads: CASRPGGVGNQPQHF. The CDR3 DNA sequence: TGTGCCAGTCGCCCCGGGGGAGTTGGCAATCAGCCCCAGCATTTT.